The 30 T cell receptor beta chains in this list originate from one sample, sequenced in a study of tissue T cells after allogeneic stem cell transplantation. Only in-frame clones appear in the TCRdb table, and some are missing; sequencing was by immunoSEQ multiplex PCR. The data contain some 1,600 clones, roughly 76% of them singletons. The sequences come from esophagus tissue, collected at autopsy. These receptor sequences come from a woman aged 18 to 55 with breast cancer.

The V and J genes are TRBV2 and TRBJ2-3, with D possibly called TRBD1 or TRBD2 (5 bases each). The CDR3 covers 18 residues. Germline CDR1 SNHLY, CDR2 FYNNEI. V shed 5 bases and J shed 0 bases, with 21 bases lying between them. CDR3 sequence reads: CASSFILAGTFSTDTQYF. The DNA for the CDR3 is TGTGCCAGCAGTTTCATACTGGCCGGGACGTTTAGCACAGATACGCAGTATTTT.

The J gene is TRBJ1-4, the V gene TRBV6-6, with unresolved D. V lost 0 bases, J lost 10 bases, and 9 bases lay in between. The CDR3 spans 13 residues. Germline CDR1 is MNHNY and CDR2 is SVGAGI (reference sequence). CDR3 nucleotides: TGTGCCAGCAGTTACTCGAGGACTGGAAAACTGTTTTTT. Residues: CASSYSRTGKLFF.

The rearrangement joins TRBV5-6 to TRBJ1-5; weak D call: TRBD1 (5 bases). The CDR3 consists of 15 residues. The V gene's germline CDR1 is SGHDT and CDR2 YYEEEE. V dropped 4 bases and J dropped 4 bases, with 15 bases sitting between them. The CDR3 DNA follows: TGTGCCAGCAGCACAGGAAGGTCCCTGAATCAGCCCCAGCATTTT. Translated: CASSTGRSLNQPQHF.

This clone was found a few times. The gene calls are TRBV30 and TRBJ1-2; possibly TRBD1 for D (6 bases). The CDR3 extends over 14 amino acids. V lost 4 bases and J lost 2, with 14 bases in between. Germline CDR1 is GTSNPN and CDR2 is SVGIG (reference sequence). The CDR3 spells CAWKPTGFNYGYTF. CDR3 coding DNA: TGTGCCTGGAAGCCGACAGGATTCAACTATGGCTACACCTTC.

V is TRBV5-4 and J is TRBJ1-1; tentative D call: TRBD1 (5 bases). The CDR3 runs to 15 residues. Trimming removed 0 bases at V and 0 bases at J, with 9 bases between. The germline V gene encodes CDR1 SGHNT and CDR2 YYREEE (reference sequence). As DNA, the CDR3 is TGTGCCAGCAGCTTGGCCGGGGGGTTGAACACTGAAGCTTTCTTT. Translating gives CASSLAGGLNTEAFF.

CDR3 in DNA: TGTGCCAGCAGCTACACCTGGGGGGAGCGAATGTACGAGCAGTACTTC. This encodes CASSYTWGERMYEQYF. The chain recombines TRBV5-5 with TRBJ2-7; D might be TRBD2 (6 bases). Germline V lookup: CDR1 SGHKS, CDR2 YYEKEE (reference sequence). Trimming took 3 bases from V and 4 from J, leaving 20 bases between them. The CDR3 has 16 residues.

This clone was detected only once. The CDR3 reads CASSLQAGALYNEQFF. CDR3 nucleotide sequence: TGTGCCAGCAGCTTACAAGCGGGTGCCCTTTACAATGAGCAGTTCTTC. The J gene is TRBJ2-1, the V gene TRBV7-2, with TRBD2 as a possible D gene (6 bases). CDR1 is SGHTA and CDR2 is FQGNSA in the germline V gene. The CDR3 has 16 amino acids. Trimming left V 2 bases short and J 4 bases short, with 15 bases between.

The CDR3 sequence is CASGLGGIYEQYF. The CDR3 DNA is TGTGCCAGTGGATTGGGAGGGATATACGAGCAGTACTTC. V is TRBV19 and J is TRBJ2-7; 7 bases fit TRBD2. V was pared by 8 bases and J by 4 bases, with 8 bases of the junction left unmatched. The CDR3 runs 13 residues. Per germline, CDR1 LNHDA and CDR2 SQIVND (reference sequence).

This clone was detected a few times. The CDR3 sequence is CASSGDSYEQYF. DNA for the CDR3: TGTGCCAGCAGCGGCGACTCCTACGAGCAGTACTTC. The chain combines TRBV7-2 with TRBJ2-7, with D unresolved. The CDR3 runs 12 residues. Germline V CDR1 and CDR2: SGHTA, FQGNSA. Trimming pared 5 bases from V and 0 bases from J, leaving 5 bases between.

The chain combines TRBV4-1 with TRBJ2-3; TRBD1 or TRBD2 may be the D gene (5 bases each). The V end lost 4 bases, the J end lost 0 bases, and 14 bases lay between the germline ends. Germline V gene data show CDR1 as MGHRA and CDR2 as YSYEKL. This CDR3 comprises 16 residues. CDR3 sequence reads: CASSRDRDGSTDTQYF. The DNA for the CDR3 is TGCGCCAGCAGCCGGGACCGGGACGGGAGCACAGATACGCAGTATTTT.

J is TRBJ1-3 and V is TRBV19; the D gene is possibly TRBD1 (6 bases). The CDR3 is made up of 14 amino acids. Trimming pared 4 bases from V and 2 bases from J, leaving 9 bases between. CDR1 LNHDA and CDR2 SQIVND come from the germline V gene (reference sequence). The CDR3: CASSRGGAGNTIYF. DNA for the CDR3: TGTGCCAGTAGTAGAGGGGGGGCTGGAAACACCATATATTTT.

J is TRBJ1-5 and V is TRBV6-6; weak D call: TRBD1 (6 bases). This CDR3 region has 13 residues. The germline V gene has CDR1 MNHNY and CDR2 SVGAGI (reference sequence). The CDR3 DNA reads TGTGCGGGGGGCACGGACCCCAATCAGCCCCAGCATTTT. It is translated as CAGGTDPNQPQHF.

The chain links TRBV11-2 to TRBJ2-1; D is ambiguous. The CDR3 runs to 13 residues. The germline gives CDR1 SGHAT, CDR2 FQNNGV. Trimming stripped 8 bases from V and 9 bases from J, with 17 bases between. The CDR3, as DNA: TGTGCCAGCGCTAATCGAAACGTTGCTGAGCAGTTCTTC. As protein: CASANRNVAEQFF.

The V gene is TRBV12-3 or TRBV12-4, the J gene TRBJ1-1; D might be TRBD1 (6 bases). This CDR3 has 13 residues. V was shortened by 5 bases and J by 9 bases, with 16 bases between the two germline ends. CDR3 nucleotides: TGTGCCAGCAGTCTTTTCGGGACATCTCAAGCTTTCTTT. It translates to CASSLFGTSQAFF.

The V and J genes are TRBV7-2 and TRBJ1-3; D not certain. V gave up 2 bases and J gave up 10 bases, with 12 bases separating them. This CDR3 contains 13 residues. In germline, CDR1 is SGHTA, CDR2 FQGNSA. CDR3 in amino acids: CASSLLGPRTIYF. In nucleotides, the CDR3 is TGTGCCAGCAGCTTATTAGGCCCCCGGACCATATATTTT. Using reference TRBV7-2 and TRBJ1-3 for the parts outside the CDR3, the full variable domain is GAGVSQSPSNKVTEKGKDVELRCDPISGHTALYWYRQSLGQGLEFLIYFQGNSAPDKSGLPSDRFSAERTGGSVSTLTIQRTQQEDSAVYLCASSLLGPRTIYFGEGSWLTVV.

A few counts support this clone. V and J are TRBV7-9 and TRBJ1-6; D gene unclear. Trimming removed 1 base at V and 7 bases at J, with 5 bases between. The CDR3 totals 13 residues. Germline V gives CDR1 SEHNR, CDR2 FQNEAQ (reference sequence). This CDR3 is CASSLDSNSPLHF. The CDR3 coding sequence is TGTGCCAGCAGCTTAGACTCAAATTCACCCCTCCACTTT.

The gene calls are TRBV12-3 or TRBV12-4 and TRBJ1-1, with 7 bases aligning to TRBD1. The CDR3 spans 13 residues. After removal of 6 bases from V and 5 bases from J, the junction contained 6 bases not matched to a gene. In DNA form, the CDR3 reads TGTGCCAGCAGGTATACAGGGGCTACTGAAGCTTTCTTT. The encoded protein is CASRYTGATEAFF.

This clone came up a few times. The rearrangement links TRBV5-4 to TRBJ1-5, with D perhaps TRBD1 (5 bases). V was clipped by 1 base and J by 3 bases, with 8 bases between them. CDR3 length: 14 amino acids. Germline CDR1 and CDR2: SGHNT and YYREEE (reference sequence). The CDR3 sequence: CASSLSGTNQPQHF. The CDR3 DNA sequence: TGTGCCAGCAGCTTGTCTGGGACCAATCAGCCCCAGCATTTT.

The V and J genes are TRBV14 and TRBJ2-1, with TRBD2 as a possible D gene (5 bases). V lost 6 bases, J lost 9 bases, and 18 bases lay in between. Per the germline V gene, CDR1 is SGHDN and CDR2 is FVKESK. This CDR3 is 14 amino acids long. The CDR3 reads CASRPLGGAGEQFF. The CDR3 nucleotides read TGTGCCAGCAGACCCCTCGGAGGAGCCGGTGAGCAGTTCTTC. Variable domain in full (rest from reference TRBV14 and TRBJ2-1): EAGVTQFPSHSVIEKGQTVTLRCDPISGHDNLYWYRRVMGKEIKFLLHFVKESKQDESGMPNNRFLAERTGGTYSTLKVQPAELEDSGVYFCASRPLGGAGEQFFGPGTRLTVL.

V is TRBV6-6 and J is TRBJ1-4; 7 bases map to TRBD1. The trim removed 5 bases at V and 4 bases at J, leaving 10 bases unmatched. This CDR3 contains 16 residues. Germline-derived CDR1 and CDR2 are MNHNY and SVGAGI (reference sequence). Here the CDR3 reads CASSRPLGQINEKLFF. In nucleotides, the CDR3 is TGTGCCAGCAGTCGACCTTTGGGACAGATTAATGAAAAACTGTTTTTT.

The J gene is TRBJ2-7, the V gene TRBV7-2; 8 bases match TRBD2. The CDR3 has 13 amino acids. CDR1 SGHTA and CDR2 FQGNSA come from the germline V gene. J lost 5 bases, V lost 4 bases, and 4 bases had no gene match. The CDR3 DNA follows: TGTGCCAGCAGCTCGCTGGGACTAGACGAGCAGTACTTC. Encoded protein: CASSSLGLDEQYF.

This chain links TRBV5-1 with TRBJ2-1; 10 nucleotides agree with TRBD2. This CDR3 comprises 15 residues. Losses at the gene ends were 4 bases for V and 8 bases for J; bases not matched to a gene: 9. Germline V gene data show CDR1 as SGHRS and CDR2 as YFSETQ. The CDR3 reads CASSPDLAGGYEQFF. The CDR3 nucleotides read TGCGCCAGCAGCCCCGATTTAGCGGGGGGCTATGAGCAGTTCTTC.

The rearrangement joins TRBV18 to TRBJ1-2; maybe TRBD1 (6 bases). The V gene lost 2 bases and the J gene lost 3 bases, with 7 bases spanning the gap. In germline, CDR1 is KGHSH, CDR2 LQKENI. The CDR3 runs 13 residues. The CDR3 here is CASSPDRYYGYTF. The CDR3 nucleotides are TGTGCCAGCTCACCAGACAGGTACTATGGCTACACCTTC.

V and J are TRBV5-1 and TRBJ1-2; 12 nucleotides align to TRBD1. The CDR3 spans 14 residues. With 3 bases clipped from V and 6 bases from J, the junction kept 3 bases outside the gene matches. Germline CDR1 is SGHRS and CDR2 is YFSETQ. The CDR3 spells CASSWGTGGDGYTF. Written as DNA, the CDR3 is TGCGCCAGCAGCTGGGGGACAGGGGGCGATGGCTACACCTTC.

J is TRBJ1-4 and V is TRBV5-6, with a tentative D call TRBD1 (5 bases). The CDR3 covers 15 residues. In germline, CDR1 is SGHDT, CDR2 YYEEEE. Between the trimmed V and J ends, which lost 5 bases and 5 bases, there was a span of 16 bases. The chain's CDR3 is CASRYKGRPNEKLFF. The CDR3 bases are TGTGCCAGCAGATACAAGGGGAGACCAAATGAAAAACTGTTTTTT.

The rearrangement uses TRBV2 and TRBJ2-5; TRBD2 matches at 12 bases. CDR1 and CDR2 from the germline V gene are SNHLY and FYNNEI. The CDR3 length is 15 residues. The trim removed 3 bases at V and 3 bases at J, leaving 2 bases unmatched. The CDR3 sequence: CASSERTSGEETQYF. For the CDR3, the DNA is TGTGCCAGCAGTGAGAGGACTAGCGGGGAAGAGACCCAGTACTTC.

The chain joins TRBV6-5 to TRBJ2-1; D may be TRBD1 (6 bases). This CDR3 is 15 amino acids long. Germline V CDR1 and CDR2: MNHEY, SVGAGI. V lost 2 bases to trimming and J lost 7 bases, with 15 bases between them. In DNA form, the CDR3 reads TGTGCCAGCAGTTACCAACCCGGACAGTTAAATGAGCAGTTCTTC. Protein product: CASSYQPGQLNEQFF.

The chain is built from TRBV6-5 and TRBJ2-7, with D perhaps matching TRBD1 (6 bases). CDR1 is MNHEY and CDR2 is SVGAGI in the germline V gene. The length of the CDR3 is 13 residues. Trimming removed 1 base at V and 5 bases at J, with 9 bases between. The CDR3 DNA reads as TGTGCCAGCAGTTACTTGGGGGCCAACGAGCAGTACTTC. It yields the protein CASSYLGANEQYF.

The CDR3: CASSVRPGYEQFF. The CDR3, as DNA: TGTGCCAGCAGCGTCAGGCCAGGCTATGAGCAGTTCTTC. The gene calls are TRBV9 and TRBJ2-1; D uncertain. Trimming removed 2 bases at V and 8 bases at J, with 11 bases between. Germline lookup yields CDR1 SGDLS and CDR2 YYNGEE. CDR3 length: 13 amino acids.

The chain recombines TRBV18 with TRBJ1-1, with D uncertain. V dropped 4 bases and J dropped 1 base, with 10 bases sitting between them. This CDR3 contains 14 residues. Germline CDR1 KGHSH, CDR2 LQKENI. The CDR3 DNA reads as TGTGCCAGCTCACGCTCAGTTGGGAACACTGAAGCTTTCTTT. It is translated as CASSRSVGNTEAFF.